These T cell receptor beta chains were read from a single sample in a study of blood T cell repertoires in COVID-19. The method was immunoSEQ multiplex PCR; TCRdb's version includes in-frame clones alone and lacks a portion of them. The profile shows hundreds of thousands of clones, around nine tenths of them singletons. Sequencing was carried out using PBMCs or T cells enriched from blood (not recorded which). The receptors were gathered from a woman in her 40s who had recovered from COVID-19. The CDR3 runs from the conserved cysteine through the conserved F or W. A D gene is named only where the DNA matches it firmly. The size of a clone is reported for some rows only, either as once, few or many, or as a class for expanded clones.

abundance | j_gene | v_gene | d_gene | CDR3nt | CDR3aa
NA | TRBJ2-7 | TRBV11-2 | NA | TGTGCCAGCAGCTTAGAGGTTGCGCGTGAGCAGTACTTC | CASSLEVAREQYF
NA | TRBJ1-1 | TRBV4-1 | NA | TGCGCCAGCAGCCAGGCTAGGACGCGAGGGACTGAAGCTTTCTTT | CASSQARTRGTEAFF
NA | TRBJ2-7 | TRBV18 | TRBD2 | TGTGCCAGCTCACGACTAGCGGCACCTTATTACGAGCAGTACTTC | CASSRLAAPYYEQYF
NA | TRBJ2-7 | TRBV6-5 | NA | TGTGCCAGCGCCGTGGCCACAACGGGATTCTACGAGCAGTACTTC | CASAVATTGFYEQYF
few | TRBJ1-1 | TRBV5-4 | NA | TGTGCCAGCAGCCTCTCGGGTGAAGCTTTCTTT | CASSLSGEAFF
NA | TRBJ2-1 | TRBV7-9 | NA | TGTGCCAGCAGCCCCCTCCCCCAGGGGGGTTACAATGAGCAGTTCTTC | CASSPLPQGGYNEQFF
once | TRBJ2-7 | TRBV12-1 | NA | TGTGCCAGCAGCTTAACCGAGCAATACTTC | CASSLTEQYF
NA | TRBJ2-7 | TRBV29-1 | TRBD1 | TGCAGCGTGATACAGGGGGCTTACGAGCAGTACTTC | CSVIQGAYEQYF
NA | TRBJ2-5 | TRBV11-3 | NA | TGTGCCAGCACCCCGTCGGTCGAGGGAGAGACCCAGTACTTC | CASTPSVEGETQYF
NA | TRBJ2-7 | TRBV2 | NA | TGTGCCAGCAGCCGGGAACCACGCCGGGAGCAGTACTTC | CASSREPRREQYF
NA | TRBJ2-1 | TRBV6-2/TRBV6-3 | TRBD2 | TGTGCCAGCAGTCTAGCGGGGGGGGGCTACAATGAGCAGTTCTTC | CASSLAGGGYNEQFF
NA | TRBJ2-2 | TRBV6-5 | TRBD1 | TGTGCCAGCAGCCGACAGGGGTTGGGCACCGGGGAGCTGTTTTTT | CASSRQGLGTGELFF
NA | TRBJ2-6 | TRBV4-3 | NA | TGCGCCAGCAGCCAAGCCCCTGCGTCTGGGGCCAACGTCCTGACTTTC | CASSQAPASGANVLTF
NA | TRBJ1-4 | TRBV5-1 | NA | TGCGCCAGCAGCTTGGGTTCCCGGGAAAAACTGTTTTTT | CASSLGSREKLFF
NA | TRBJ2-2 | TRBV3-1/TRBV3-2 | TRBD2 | TGTGCCAGCAGCCAAGATGCGGGAGCGGGAGGGGAGCTGTTTTTT | CASSQDAGAGGELFF
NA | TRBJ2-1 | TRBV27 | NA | TGTGCCAGCAGTCCTCCCCCCAGGGGCGCAATTAATGAGCAGTTCTTC | CASSPPPRGAINEQFF
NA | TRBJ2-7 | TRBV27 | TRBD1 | TGTGCCAGCAGTACGGGACAGTCCTACGAGCAGTACTTC | CASSTGQSYEQYF
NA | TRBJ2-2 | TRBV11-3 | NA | TGTGCCAGCAGCTTTGAGGGATTGAACACCGGGGAGCTGTTTTTT | CASSFEGLNTGELFF
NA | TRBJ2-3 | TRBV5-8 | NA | TGTGCCAGCAGCCGGGGACTGAGCACAGATACGCAGTATTTT | CASSRGLSTDTQYF
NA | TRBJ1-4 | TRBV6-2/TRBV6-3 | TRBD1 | TGTGCCAGCAGTAATCCGGGACAGGGTTACGAAAAACTGTTTTTT | CASSNPGQGYEKLFF
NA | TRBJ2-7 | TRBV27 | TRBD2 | TGTGCCAGCAGCTTTACTAGCGGGAGCTACGAGCAGTACTTC | CASSFTSGSYEQYF
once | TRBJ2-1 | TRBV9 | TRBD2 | TGTGCCAGCAGCGTAGTGGGCGGGGGGGCCGCCAATGAGCAGTTCTTC | CASSVVGGGAANEQFF
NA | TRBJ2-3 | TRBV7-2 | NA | TGTGCCAGCAGCTTATGGGGGCAAGATACGCAGTATTTT | CASSLWGQDTQYF
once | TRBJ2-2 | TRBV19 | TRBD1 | TGTGCCACCTCGGGACAGGGCTTCGGCGGGGAGCTGTTTTTT | CATSGQGFGGELFF
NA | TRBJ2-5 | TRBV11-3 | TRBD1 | TGTGCCAGCAGCTTGGGGATGGACAGGGGGCAGGAAGAGACCCAGTACTTC | CASSLGMDRGQEETQYF
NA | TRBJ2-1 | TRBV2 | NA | TGTGCCAGCAGTCTTTACAATGAGCAGTTCTTC | CASSLYNEQFF
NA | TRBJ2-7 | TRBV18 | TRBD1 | TGTGCCAGCTCACTGGACAGGGGGGAGATCTACGAGCAGTACTTC | CASSLDRGEIYEQYF
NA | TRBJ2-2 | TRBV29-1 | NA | TGCAGCGTTGGGCGAGGGGGCACCGGGGAGCTGTTTTTT | CSVGRGGTGELFF
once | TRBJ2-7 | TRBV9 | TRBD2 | TGTGCCAGCAGCCCCAGCGGGAGAAGGCAGGGGCTAGGCGAGCAGTACTTC | CASSPSGRRQGLGEQYF
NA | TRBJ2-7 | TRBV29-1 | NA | TGCAGCGTTGAGGGTCGGGGCTACGAGCAGTACTTC | CSVEGRGYEQYF
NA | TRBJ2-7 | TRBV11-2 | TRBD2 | TGTGCCAGCAGCCCGGGACTAGTTTCCTCCGAGCAGTACTTC | CASSPGLVSSEQYF
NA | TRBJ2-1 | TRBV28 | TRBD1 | TGTGCCAGTTCGACAGGGCCCCAGTTCTTC | CASSTGPQFF
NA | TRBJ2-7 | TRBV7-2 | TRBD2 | TGTGCCAGCAGCTTAGCGAGGGAGGGGTCACCCTCCTACGAGCAGTACTTC | CASSLAREGSPSYEQYF
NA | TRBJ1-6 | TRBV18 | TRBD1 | TGTGCCAGCTCACCACTGGACAGGCCGGCCAATTCACCCCTCCACTTT | CASSPLDRPANSPLHF
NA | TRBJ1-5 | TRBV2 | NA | TGTGCCAGCAGTGAACGAGCACCGTCTAGCAATCAGCCCCAGCATTTT | CASSERAPSSNQPQHF
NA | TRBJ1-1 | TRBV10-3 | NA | TGTGCCATCAGTGAACGCCAGGGGTGGGGGACTGAAGCTTTCTTT | CAISERQGWGTEAFF
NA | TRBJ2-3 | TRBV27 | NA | TGTGCCAGCAGCGGGGTCCGAATCACAGATACGCAGTATTTT | CASSGVRITDTQYF
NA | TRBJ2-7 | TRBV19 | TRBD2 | TGTGCCAGTAGTATCAGGTCGGGGCGTGAAGGCAGCGGGAGTCCCTACGAGCAGTACTTC | CASSIRSGREGSGSPYEQYF